The rows below give T cell receptor beta chains drawn from one sample of a study of blood T cell repertoires in COVID-19. TCRdb's copy holds only in-frame clones and misses some; the assay was immunoSEQ multiplex PCR. Counted here are 95,000 to 110,000 clones, 90% to 95% occurring once; the ten biggest clones make up 6%. Input material: peripheral blood. These receptor sequences come from a human donor in a cohort sampled during active COVID-19. CDR3s include the opening cysteine and the closing phenylalanine or tryptophan. Each record gives: J gene, V gene, D gene, CDR3 length, clone size, CDR3 protein, CDR3 DNA. The D gene is left open where the match is weak. Not all rows give a size; the values are once, few, many and, for expanded clones, a class.

j_call: TRBJ1-1
v_call: TRBV6-6
d_call: .
cdr3_length: 16
clone_size: .
cdr3_aa: CASSYTQTGRDTEAFF
cdr3_nt: TGTGCCAGCAGTTACACTCAAACAGGGAGAGACACTGAAGCTTTCTTT

j_call: TRBJ2-1
v_call: TRBV30
d_call: TRBD1
cdr3_length: 13
clone_size: .
cdr3_aa: CAWSGDRYNEQFF
cdr3_nt: TGTGCCTGGAGCGGGGACAGATACAATGAGCAGTTCTTC

j_call: TRBJ1-3
v_call: TRBV4-2
d_call: .
cdr3_length: 14
clone_size: .
cdr3_aa: CASSQVVLGNTIYF
cdr3_nt: TGTGCCAGCAGCCAAGTTGTATTAGGAAACACCATATATTTT

j_call: TRBJ2-7
v_call: TRBV7-9
d_call: TRBD1
cdr3_length: 15
clone_size: .
cdr3_aa: CASSSGQGKAYEQYF
cdr3_nt: TGTGCCAGCAGCTCGGGACAGGGGAAGGCCTACGAGCAGTACTTC

j_call: TRBJ2-2
v_call: TRBV9
d_call: TRBD2
cdr3_length: 19
clone_size: .
cdr3_aa: CASSVSGVVAGGHTGELFF
cdr3_nt: TGTGCCAGCAGCGTATCCGGAGTGGTAGCGGGAGGTCACACCGGGGAGCTGTTTTTT

j_call: TRBJ2-7
v_call: TRBV4-1
d_call: TRBD2
cdr3_length: 14
clone_size: .
cdr3_aa: CASSQATSGYEQYF
cdr3_nt: TGCGCCAGCAGCCAAGCAACTAGCGGGTACGAGCAGTACTTC

j_call: TRBJ1-2
v_call: TRBV5-4
d_call: TRBD1
cdr3_length: 14
clone_size: few
cdr3_aa: CASSLGQGAYGYTF
cdr3_nt: TGTGCCAGCAGCTTGGGTCAGGGGGCCTATGGCTACACCTTC

j_call: TRBJ2-7
v_call: TRBV7-9
d_call: .
cdr3_length: 17
clone_size: once
cdr3_aa: CASSSPVGGRNSYEQYF
cdr3_nt: TGTGCCAGCAGCTCCCCGGTGGGGGGTAGAAACTCCTACGAGCAGTACTTC

j_call: TRBJ1-5
v_call: TRBV7-9
d_call: TRBD1
cdr3_length: 15
clone_size: .
cdr3_aa: CASSRGTGGNQPQHF
cdr3_nt: TGTGCCAGCAGCCGAGGGACAGGCGGCAATCAGCCCCAGCATTTT

j_call: TRBJ2-2
v_call: TRBV6-5
d_call: .
cdr3_length: 15
clone_size: .
cdr3_aa: CASSYGLGNTGELFF
cdr3_nt: TGTGCCAGCAGTTACGGCCTAGGGAACACCGGGGAGCTGTTTTTT

j_call: TRBJ1-1
v_call: TRBV6-1
d_call: TRBD1
cdr3_length: 16
clone_size: .
cdr3_aa: CASSEETGTGSTEAFF
cdr3_nt: TGTGCCAGCAGTGAAGAGACTGGGACAGGATCCACTGAAGCTTTCTTT

j_call: TRBJ2-3
v_call: TRBV2
d_call: TRBD2
cdr3_length: 14
clone_size: .
cdr3_aa: CASTEGLATDTQYF
cdr3_nt: TGTGCCAGCACTGAGGGACTAGCGACGGATACGCAGTATTTT

j_call: TRBJ1-5
v_call: TRBV27
d_call: .
cdr3_length: 13
clone_size: once
cdr3_aa: CASGLYSNQPQHF
cdr3_nt: TGTGCCAGCGGCCTTTATAGCAATCAGCCCCAGCATTTT

j_call: TRBJ1-1
v_call: TRBV5-6
d_call: TRBD1
cdr3_length: 17
clone_size: .
cdr3_aa: CASRDGQGWVGNTEAFF
cdr3_nt: TGTGCCAGCAGGGACGGACAGGGTTGGGTTGGGAACACTGAAGCTTTCTTT

j_call: TRBJ2-7
v_call: TRBV6-2/TRBV6-3
d_call: .
cdr3_length: 14
clone_size: .
cdr3_aa: CASSYYGVRYEQYF
cdr3_nt: TGTGCCAGCAGTTATTACGGGGTTCGCTACGAGCAGTACTTC

j_call: TRBJ2-3
v_call: TRBV18
d_call: TRBD2
cdr3_length: 14
clone_size: .
cdr3_aa: CASSPGLTTDTQYF
cdr3_nt: TGTGCCAGCTCACCGGGACTAACCACAGATACGCAGTATTTT

j_call: TRBJ2-7
v_call: TRBV19
d_call: .
cdr3_length: 20
clone_size: few
cdr3_aa: CASSVAITGTEMGGSYEQYF
cdr3_nt: TGTGCCAGTAGTGTCGCCATAACCGGGACAGAGATGGGAGGTTCCTACGAGCAGTACTTC

j_call: TRBJ2-7
v_call: TRBV5-4
d_call: .
cdr3_length: 13
clone_size: .
cdr3_aa: CASSLKLASEQYF
cdr3_nt: TGTGCCAGCAGCCTCAAACTAGCAAGCGAGCAGTACTTC

j_call: TRBJ1-6
v_call: TRBV21-1
d_call: .
cdr3_length: 18
clone_size: few
cdr3_aa: CASSKEVPGTGFHSPLHF
cdr3_nt: TGTGCCAGCAGCAAAGAGGTTCCCGGGACAGGGTTTCATTCACCCCTCCACTTT

j_call: TRBJ2-3
v_call: TRBV6-2/TRBV6-3
d_call: .
cdr3_length: 13
clone_size: .
cdr3_aa: CASSYRFTDTQYF
cdr3_nt: TGTGCCAGCAGTTACCGTTTCACAGATACGCAGTATTTT

j_call: TRBJ2-1
v_call: TRBV13
d_call: .
cdr3_length: 14
clone_size: .
cdr3_aa: CATNLLVSVNEQFF
cdr3_nt: TGTGCCACCAACCTCCTGGTTAGTGTAAATGAGCAGTTCTTC

j_call: TRBJ1-2
v_call: TRBV9
d_call: TRBD1
cdr3_length: 14
clone_size: .
cdr3_aa: CASSVGGTAYGYTF
cdr3_nt: TGTGCCAGCAGCGTCGGAGGGACAGCTTATGGCTACACCTTC

j_call: TRBJ1-4
v_call: TRBV18
d_call: .
cdr3_length: 14
clone_size: .
cdr3_aa: CASSPDSSNEKLFF
cdr3_nt: TGTGCCAGCTCACCGGACAGCTCTAATGAAAAACTGTTTTTT

j_call: TRBJ2-7
v_call: TRBV7-9
d_call: .
cdr3_length: 13
clone_size: medium-sized
cdr3_aa: CASSAMPPYEQYF
cdr3_nt: TGTGCCAGCAGCGCGATGCCACCCTACGAGCAGTACTTC

j_call: TRBJ2-2
v_call: TRBV7-2
d_call: TRBD1
cdr3_length: 17
clone_size: .
cdr3_aa: CASSSGQDPSDTGELFF
cdr3_nt: TGTGCCAGCAGCTCGGGACAGGACCCATCCGACACCGGGGAGCTGTTTTTT

j_call: TRBJ1-6
v_call: TRBV3-1/TRBV3-2
d_call: TRBD1
cdr3_length: 17
clone_size: .
cdr3_aa: CASSLRQGSSYNSPLHF
cdr3_nt: TGTGCCAGCAGCCTACGACAGGGCAGCTCCTATAATTCACCCCTCCACTTT

j_call: TRBJ2-2
v_call: TRBV5-1
d_call: TRBD1
cdr3_length: 16
clone_size: .
cdr3_aa: CASSLHTGANTGELFF
cdr3_nt: TGCGCCAGCAGCTTGCATACAGGGGCGAACACCGGGGAGCTGTTTTTT

j_call: TRBJ2-6
v_call: TRBV5-6
d_call: .
cdr3_length: 14
clone_size: .
cdr3_aa: CASRLYSGANVLTF
cdr3_nt: TGTGCCAGCAGGCTATACTCTGGGGCCAACGTCCTGACTTTC

j_call: TRBJ2-3
v_call: TRBV19
d_call: .
cdr3_length: 19
clone_size: .
cdr3_aa: CASSTLLLVQGMITDTQYF
cdr3_nt: TGTGCCAGTAGTACCCTACTCCTCGTCCAGGGGATGATCACAGATACGCAGTATTTT

j_call: TRBJ2-7
v_call: TRBV14
d_call: TRBD1
cdr3_length: 13
clone_size: .
cdr3_aa: CASSQMGQGEQYF
cdr3_nt: TGTGCCAGCAGCCAAATGGGACAGGGAGAGCAGTACTTC

j_call: TRBJ2-7
v_call: TRBV5-4
d_call: .
cdr3_length: 12
clone_size: .
cdr3_aa: CASSSQGYEQYF
cdr3_nt: TGTGCCAGCAGCTCACAGGGTTACGAGCAGTACTTC

j_call: TRBJ1-1
v_call: TRBV6-2/TRBV6-3
d_call: .
cdr3_length: 13
clone_size: .
cdr3_aa: CASSKQEVTEAFF
cdr3_nt: TGTGCCAGCAGCAAACAGGAAGTCACTGAAGCTTTCTTT

j_call: TRBJ1-5
v_call: TRBV12-3/TRBV12-4
d_call: .
cdr3_length: 13
clone_size: .
cdr3_aa: CASSRQDNQPQHF
cdr3_nt: TGTGCCAGCAGCCGACAGGACAATCAGCCCCAGCATTTT

j_call: TRBJ2-3
v_call: TRBV24-1
d_call: .
cdr3_length: 16
clone_size: .
cdr3_aa: CAARTDYRKSLDTQYF
cdr3_nt: TGTGCCGCCCGGACGGACTACCGAAAGAGTCTAGATACGCAGTATTTT

j_call: TRBJ1-1
v_call: TRBV28
d_call: TRBD1
cdr3_length: 14
clone_size: .
cdr3_aa: CASSPMTGVNEAFF
cdr3_nt: TGTGCCAGCAGTCCTATGACAGGGGTTAATGAAGCTTTCTTT

j_call: TRBJ1-1
v_call: TRBV7-9
d_call: .
cdr3_length: 15
clone_size: .
cdr3_aa: CASSLDLDYRAEAFF
cdr3_nt: TGTGCCAGCAGCCTCGACCTTGACTATCGCGCTGAAGCTTTCTTT

j_call: TRBJ1-2
v_call: TRBV29-1
d_call: .
cdr3_length: 14
clone_size: .
cdr3_aa: CSVEDRQDGYGYTF
cdr3_nt: TGCAGCGTTGAAGATCGACAGGATGGCTATGGCTACACCTTC

j_call: TRBJ2-7
v_call: TRBV7-9
d_call: .
cdr3_length: 13
clone_size: .
cdr3_aa: CASSLPSGGGQYF
cdr3_nt: TGTGCCAGCAGTCTCCCTAGCGGAGGGGGGCAGTACTTC

j_call: TRBJ1-5
v_call: TRBV19
d_call: .
cdr3_length: 14
clone_size: .
cdr3_aa: CASSRRSSNQPQHF
cdr3_nt: TGTGCCAGTAGCCGACGGAGTAGCAATCAGCCCCAGCATTTT

j_call: TRBJ2-3
v_call: TRBV10-3
d_call: TRBD2
cdr3_length: 16
clone_size: .
cdr3_aa: CAISESASGITDTQYF
cdr3_nt: TGTGCCATCAGTGAGTCGGCTAGCGGGATCACAGATACGCAGTATTTT

j_call: TRBJ2-3
v_call: TRBV15
d_call: TRBD2
cdr3_length: 20
clone_size: .
cdr3_aa: CATSRDQVVRTSGNPDTQYF
cdr3_nt: TGTGCCACCAGCAGAGATCAGGTGGTTAGGACTAGCGGGAATCCAGATACGCAGTATTTT

j_call: TRBJ2-7
v_call: TRBV7-2
d_call: .
cdr3_length: 13
clone_size: .
cdr3_aa: CASSGGAFYEQYF
cdr3_nt: TGTGCCAGCAGCGGCGGGGCGTTCTACGAGCAGTACTTC